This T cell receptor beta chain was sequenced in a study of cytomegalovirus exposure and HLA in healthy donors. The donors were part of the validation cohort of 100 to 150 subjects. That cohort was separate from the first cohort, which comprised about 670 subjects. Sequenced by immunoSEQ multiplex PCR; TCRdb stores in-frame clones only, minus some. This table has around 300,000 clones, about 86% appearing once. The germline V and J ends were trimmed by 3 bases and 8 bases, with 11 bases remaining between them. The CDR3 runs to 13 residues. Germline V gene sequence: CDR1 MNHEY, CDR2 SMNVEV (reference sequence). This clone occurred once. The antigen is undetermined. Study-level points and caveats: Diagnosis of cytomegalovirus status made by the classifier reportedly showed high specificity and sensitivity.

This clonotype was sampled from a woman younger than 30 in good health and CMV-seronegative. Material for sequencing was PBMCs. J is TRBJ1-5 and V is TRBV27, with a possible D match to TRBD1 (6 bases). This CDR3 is CASSFTGMEPQHF. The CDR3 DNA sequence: TGTGCCAGCAGTTTCACAGGGATGGAGCCCCAGCATTTT.